This record covers a single T cell receptor beta chain. Reverse transcription used roughly 0.45 to 1 ug RNA and random hexamers. Each CDR3 protein is one row after TCRdb ran MiXCR on the immunoSEQ multiplex PCR reads. The top ten clones hold around 0.3% of a sample with about 100,000 distinct CDR3 sequences, 95% of them seen once. The CDR3 has 13 amino acids. CDR1 is SNHLY, CDR2 FYNNEI, per germline. The junction had 4 bases not matched to a gene; V was cut back by 7 bases and J by 7 bases. The sample is drawn from a study of CD8 T cells in Susac syndrome. The chain employs TRBV2 and TRBJ2-1; 10 bases agree with TRBD1. The sequenced sample consisted of CD8+ T cells from PBMCs. The origin of this receptor is a human donor with Susac syndrome. The CDR3 DNA reads TGTGCCAGCACGCAGGACAGGGGGAATGAGCAGTTCTTC. As protein: CASTQDRGNEQFF.